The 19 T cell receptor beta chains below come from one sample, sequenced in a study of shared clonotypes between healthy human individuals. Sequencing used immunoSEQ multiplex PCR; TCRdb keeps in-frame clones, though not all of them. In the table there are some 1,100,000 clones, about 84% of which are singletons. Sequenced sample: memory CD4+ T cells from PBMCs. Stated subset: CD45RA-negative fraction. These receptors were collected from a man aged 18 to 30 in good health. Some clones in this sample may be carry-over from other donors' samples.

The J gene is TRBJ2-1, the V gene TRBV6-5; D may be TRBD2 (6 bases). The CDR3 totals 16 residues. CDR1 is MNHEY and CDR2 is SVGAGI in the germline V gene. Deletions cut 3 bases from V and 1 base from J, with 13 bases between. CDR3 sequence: CASSYEYGSSYNEQFF. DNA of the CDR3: TGTGCCAGCAGTTATGAGTACGGGAGTTCCTACAATGAGCAGTTCTTC.

For the CDR3, the DNA is TGTGCCAGCAGCCTCTTCGGGACAGGGGAGAGCGAGCAGTACTTC. This gives the protein CASSLFGTGESEQYF. This chain links TRBV5-4 with TRBJ2-7; 10 nucleotides align to TRBD1. The germline V gene has CDR1 SGHNT and CDR2 YYREEE (reference sequence). The CDR3 totals 15 residues. V lost 4 bases, J lost 6 bases, and 10 bases stayed unmatched.

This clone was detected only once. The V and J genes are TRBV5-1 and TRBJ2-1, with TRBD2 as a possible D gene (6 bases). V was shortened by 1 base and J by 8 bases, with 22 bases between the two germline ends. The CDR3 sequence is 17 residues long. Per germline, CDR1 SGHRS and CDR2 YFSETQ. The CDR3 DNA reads TGCGCCAGCAGCTTGAGGACTACCCTACCGGGAGTCGATGAGCAGTTCTTC. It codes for CASSLRTTLPGVDEQFF. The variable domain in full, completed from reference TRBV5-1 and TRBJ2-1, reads KAGVTQTPRYLIKTRGQQVTLSCSPISGHRSVSWYQQTPGQGLQFLFEYFSETQRNKGNFPGRFSGRQFSNSRSEMNVSTLELGDSALYLCASSLRTTLPGVDEQFFGPGTRLTVL.

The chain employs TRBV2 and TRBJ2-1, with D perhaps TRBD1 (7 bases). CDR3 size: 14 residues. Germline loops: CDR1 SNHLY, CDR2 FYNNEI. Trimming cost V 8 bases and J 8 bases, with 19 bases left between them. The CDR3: CASHGQAGGHEQFF. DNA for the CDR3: TGTGCCAGCCATGGACAGGCAGGGGGGCATGAGCAGTTCTTC.

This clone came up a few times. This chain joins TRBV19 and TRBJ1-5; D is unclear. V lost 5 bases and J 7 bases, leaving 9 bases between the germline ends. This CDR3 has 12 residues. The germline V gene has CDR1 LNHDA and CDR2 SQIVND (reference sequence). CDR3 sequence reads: CASSSLGQPQHF. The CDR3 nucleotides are TGTGCCAGTAGTTCGCTGGGCCAGCCCCAGCATTTT. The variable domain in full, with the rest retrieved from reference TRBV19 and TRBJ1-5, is DGGITQSPKYLFRKEGQNVTLSCEQNLNHDAMYWYRQDPGQGLRLIYYSQIVNDFQKGDIAEGYSVSREKKESFPLTVTSAQKNPTAFYLCASSSLGQPQHFGDGTRLSIL.

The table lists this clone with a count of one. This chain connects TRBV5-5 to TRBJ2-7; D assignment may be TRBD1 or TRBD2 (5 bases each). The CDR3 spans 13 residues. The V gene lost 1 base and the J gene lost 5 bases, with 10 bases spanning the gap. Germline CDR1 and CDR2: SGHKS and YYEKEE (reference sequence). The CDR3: CASSLPGADEQYF. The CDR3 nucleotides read TGTGCCAGCAGCTTGCCCGGGGCGGACGAGCAGTACTTC.

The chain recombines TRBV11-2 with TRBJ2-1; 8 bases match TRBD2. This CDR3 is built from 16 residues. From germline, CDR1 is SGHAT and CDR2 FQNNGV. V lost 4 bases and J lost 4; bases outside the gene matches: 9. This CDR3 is CASSSLAGGQYNEQFF. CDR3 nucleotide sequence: TGTGCCAGCAGCTCTCTAGCGGGTGGCCAGTACAATGAGCAGTTCTTC.

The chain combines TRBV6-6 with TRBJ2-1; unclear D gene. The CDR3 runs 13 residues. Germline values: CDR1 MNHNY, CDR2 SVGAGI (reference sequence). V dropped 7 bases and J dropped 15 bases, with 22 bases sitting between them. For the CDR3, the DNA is TGTGCCAGCACTCCCGGGCCTCTCCTAGGGCCGTTCTTC. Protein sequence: CASTPGPLLGPFF.

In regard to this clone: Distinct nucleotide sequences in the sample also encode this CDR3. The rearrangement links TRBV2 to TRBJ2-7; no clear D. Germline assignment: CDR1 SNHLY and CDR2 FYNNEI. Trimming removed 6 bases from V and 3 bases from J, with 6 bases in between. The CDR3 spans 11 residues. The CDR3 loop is CASSSGYEQYF. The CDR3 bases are TGTGCCAGCAGCTCAGGCTACGAGCAGTACTTC.

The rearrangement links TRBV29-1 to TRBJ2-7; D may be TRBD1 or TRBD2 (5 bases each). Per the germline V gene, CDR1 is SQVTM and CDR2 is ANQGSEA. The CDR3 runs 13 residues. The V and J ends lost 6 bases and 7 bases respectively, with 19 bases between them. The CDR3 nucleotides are TGCAGCGTACGCCGGGACGGCGTAGGGGAGCAGTACTTC. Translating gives CSVRRDGVGEQYF.

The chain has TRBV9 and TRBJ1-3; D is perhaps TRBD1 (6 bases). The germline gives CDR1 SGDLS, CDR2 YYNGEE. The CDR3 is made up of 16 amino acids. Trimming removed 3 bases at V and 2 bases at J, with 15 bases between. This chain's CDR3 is CASSAQGTLAGNTIYF. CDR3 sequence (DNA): TGTGCCAGCAGCGCGCAGGGGACCTTGGCTGGAAACACCATATATTTT.

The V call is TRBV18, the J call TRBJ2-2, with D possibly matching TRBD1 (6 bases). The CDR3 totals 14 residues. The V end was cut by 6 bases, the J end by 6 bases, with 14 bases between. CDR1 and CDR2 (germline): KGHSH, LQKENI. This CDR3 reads CASSVTDSAGELFF. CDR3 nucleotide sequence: TGTGCCAGCTCCGTCACGGACAGCGCCGGGGAGCTGTTTTTT.

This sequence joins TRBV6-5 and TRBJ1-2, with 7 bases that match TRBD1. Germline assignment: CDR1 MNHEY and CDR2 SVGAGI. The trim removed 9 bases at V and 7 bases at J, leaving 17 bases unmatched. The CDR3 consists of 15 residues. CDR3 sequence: CASLPLRGGAGGYTF. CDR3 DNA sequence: TGTGCCAGTCTACCATTGAGAGGGGGCGCCGGTGGCTACACCTTC.

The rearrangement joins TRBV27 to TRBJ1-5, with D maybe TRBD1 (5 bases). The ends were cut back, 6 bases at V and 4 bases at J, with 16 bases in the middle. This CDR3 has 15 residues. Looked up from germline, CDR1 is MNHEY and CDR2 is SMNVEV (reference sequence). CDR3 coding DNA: TGTGCCAGCAGAGTGGGCAGGGCCCCTAATCAGCCCCAGCATTTT. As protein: CASRVGRAPNQPQHF.

This chain's CDR3 is CASSLEEPRAEQYF. The CDR3 DNA follows: TGTGCCAGCAGCTTGGAGGAGCCCAGGGCCGAGCAGTACTTC. V is TRBV5-5 and J is TRBJ2-7, with D possibly being TRBD1 (5 bases). The CDR3 loop spans 14 amino acids. The germline gives CDR1 SGHKS, CDR2 YYEKEE (reference sequence). The V end was cut by 0 bases, the J end by 6 bases, with 13 bases between.

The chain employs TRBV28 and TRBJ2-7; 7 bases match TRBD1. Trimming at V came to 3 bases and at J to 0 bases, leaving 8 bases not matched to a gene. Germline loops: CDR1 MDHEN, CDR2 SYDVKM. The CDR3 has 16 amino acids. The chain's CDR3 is CASSLAPTGASYEQYF. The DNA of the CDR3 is TGTGCCAGCAGTTTGGCCCCAACAGGGGCCTCCTACGAGCAGTACTTC.

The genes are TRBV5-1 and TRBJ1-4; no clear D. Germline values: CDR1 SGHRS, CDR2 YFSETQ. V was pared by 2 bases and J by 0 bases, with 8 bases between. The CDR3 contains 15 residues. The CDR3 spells CASSFLGATNEKLFF. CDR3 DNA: TGCGCCAGCAGCTTTTTGGGAGCAACTAATGAAAAACTGTTTTTT.

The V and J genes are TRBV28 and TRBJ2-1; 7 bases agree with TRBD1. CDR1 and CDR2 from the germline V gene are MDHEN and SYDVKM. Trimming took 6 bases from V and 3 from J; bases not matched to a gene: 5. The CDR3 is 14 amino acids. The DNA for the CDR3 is TGTGCCAGCAGCCACCGGGACAGCTACAATGAGCAGTTCTTC. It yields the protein CASSHRDSYNEQFF.

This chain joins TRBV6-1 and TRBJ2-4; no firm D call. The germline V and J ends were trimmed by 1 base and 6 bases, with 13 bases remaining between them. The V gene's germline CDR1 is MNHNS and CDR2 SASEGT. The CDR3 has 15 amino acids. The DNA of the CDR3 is TGTGCCAGCAGTGAAGGGGCATCGGTGGGAAACATTCAGTACTTC. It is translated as CASSEGASVGNIQYF.